This T cell receptor beta chain emerged from a study of T cell responses to AZD1222 COVID-19 vaccine. Study results and limitations: Samples come after the peak T cell response, not at day 14. Clonal diversity may have been underestimated in mostly white British donors.

This clone appeared a single time. The antigen is not known. This CDR3 is built from 18 residues. Germline V gene data show CDR1 as KGHDR and CDR2 as SFDVKD. V lost 3 bases and J lost 0, with 16 bases in between. Here immunoSEQ multiplex PCR was the method, and the copy in TCRdb shows in-frame clones only, minus some. The sample yields about 73,000 clones, more than 70% seen once. The sequences come from peripheral blood, collected on day 0 of AZD1222 vaccination. This chain links TRBV24-1 with TRBJ2-2, with TRBD2 as a possible D gene (5 bases). The sequence was obtained from an adult in good health. This CDR3 is CATSDMSEAGPNTGELFF. Written as DNA, the CDR3 is TGTGCCACCAGTGATATGAGTGAGGCGGGCCCGAACACCGGGGAGCTGTTTTTT.